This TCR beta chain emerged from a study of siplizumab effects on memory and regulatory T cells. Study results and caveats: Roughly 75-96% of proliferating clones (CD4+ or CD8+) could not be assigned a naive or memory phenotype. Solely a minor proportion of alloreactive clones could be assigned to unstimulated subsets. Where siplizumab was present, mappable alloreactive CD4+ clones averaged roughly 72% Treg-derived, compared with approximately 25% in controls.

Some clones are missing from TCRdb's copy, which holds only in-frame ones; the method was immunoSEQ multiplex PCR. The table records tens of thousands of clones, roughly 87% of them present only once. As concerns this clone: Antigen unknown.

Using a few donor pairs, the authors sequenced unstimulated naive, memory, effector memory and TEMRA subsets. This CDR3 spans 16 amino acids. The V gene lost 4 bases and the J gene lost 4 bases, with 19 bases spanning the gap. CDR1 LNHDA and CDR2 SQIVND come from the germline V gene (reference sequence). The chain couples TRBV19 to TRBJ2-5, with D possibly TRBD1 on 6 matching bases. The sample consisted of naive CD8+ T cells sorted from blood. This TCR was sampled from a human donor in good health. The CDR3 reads CASSTSTGLYGETQYF. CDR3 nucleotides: TGTGCCAGTAGTACTTCGACAGGCCTCTACGGAGAGACCCAGTACTTC.